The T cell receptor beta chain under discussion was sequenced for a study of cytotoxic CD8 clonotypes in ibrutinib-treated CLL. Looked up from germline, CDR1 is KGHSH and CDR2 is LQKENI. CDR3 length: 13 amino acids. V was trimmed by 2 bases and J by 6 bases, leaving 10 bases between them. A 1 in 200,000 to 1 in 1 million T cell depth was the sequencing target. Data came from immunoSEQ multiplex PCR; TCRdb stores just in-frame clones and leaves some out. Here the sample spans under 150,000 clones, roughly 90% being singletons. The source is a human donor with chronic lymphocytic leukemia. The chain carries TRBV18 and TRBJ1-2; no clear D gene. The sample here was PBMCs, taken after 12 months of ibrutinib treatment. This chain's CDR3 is CASSPRTDDGYTF. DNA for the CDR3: TGTGCCAGCTCACCAAGGACGGACGATGGCTACACCTTC. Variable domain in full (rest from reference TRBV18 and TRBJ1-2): NAGVMQNPRHLVRRRGQEARLRCSPMKGHSHVYWYRQLPEEGLKFMVYLQKENIIDESGMPKERFSAEFPKEGPSILRIQQVVRGDSAAYFCASSPRTDDGYTFGSGTRLTVV.